Listed below are T cell receptor beta chains from one sample, sequenced in a study of cytomegalovirus exposure and HLA in healthy donors. Method: immunoSEQ multiplex PCR; TCRdb's copy keeps in-frame clones and lacks some. The sample spans around 200,000 clones; the ten largest clones claim around 0.8%. Material: PBMCs. The origin of the receptors is a woman under 30 in good health and CMV-seropositive. The conserved cysteine and the conserved F or W are not part of the CDR3 here. The order of the fields is V gene, CDR3 length, J gene, CDR3 protein.

v_gene: TRBV7-8
len: 16
j_gene: TRBJ1-3
CDR3aa: ASSLIAGIKAKGNTIY

v_gene: TRBV19
len: 12
j_gene: TRBJ1-6
CDR3aa: ASSISGVASPLH

v_gene: TRBV7-9
len: 12
j_gene: TRBJ2-5
CDR3aa: ASSLGLAEETQY

v_gene: TRBV4-2
len: 11
j_gene: TRBJ1-2
CDR3aa: ASSQGQGEGYT

v_gene: TRBV29-1
len: 12
j_gene: TRBJ2-7
CDR3aa: SVGPGTGLYEQY

v_gene: TRBV7-3
len: 12
j_gene: TRBJ2-2
CDR3aa: ASSLHSFTGELF

v_gene: TRBV18
len: 15
j_gene: TRBJ2-2
CDR3aa: ASSSWTEGEHTGELF

v_gene: TRBV7-2
len: 13
j_gene: TRBJ1-1
CDR3aa: ASSLRQGQNTEAF

v_gene: TRBV4-2
len: 13
j_gene: TRBJ2-7
CDR3aa: ASSQEWQGPYEQY

v_gene: TRBV5-1
len: 16
j_gene: TRBJ2-6
CDR3aa: ASSAWGTGGAGANVLT

v_gene: TRBV7-2
len: 19
j_gene: TRBJ2-2
CDR3aa: ASSLAVRRGLAGGGTGELF

v_gene: TRBV5-1
len: 11
j_gene: TRBJ2-7
CDR3aa: ASSLEGLYEQY